This is a list of T cell receptor beta chains from one sample in a study of shared clonotypes between healthy human individuals. Produced via immunoSEQ multiplex PCR; TCRdb's table is partial and in-frame only. Of over 2 million clones detected, 90% to 95% appear once; the ten largest clones hold around 0.13%. Sequences were obtained from naive CD4+ T cells sorted from blood. The receptors here all came from a young man in good health. CDR3s include the opening cysteine and the closing phenylalanine or tryptophan. The D gene is left open where the match is weak. The listing skips clone size in some rows; elsewhere it reads once, few, many or a size class.

CASSLGATREETQYF,TGCGCCAGCAGCTTGGGGGCCACACGGGAAGAGACCCAGTACTTC,.,TRBV5-1,.,15,TRBJ2-5
CASSLVQGQVEQYF,TGTGCCAGCAGCTTAGTGCAAGGGCAGGTCGAGCAGTACTTC,.,TRBV5-6,.,14,TRBJ2-7
CAISEHSAGYNEQFF,TGTGCCATCAGTGAGCATAGCGCAGGATACAATGAGCAGTTCTTC,.,TRBV10-3,.,15,TRBJ2-1
CASNGRQNEKLFF,TGTGCCAGCAATGGGCGACAGAATGAAAAACTGTTTTTT,.,TRBV28,.,13,TRBJ1-4
CASSLEGTGSGEQYF,TGCGCCAGCAGCTTGGAAGGGACAGGGTCGGGGGAGCAGTACTTC,.,TRBV5-1,TRBD1,15,TRBJ2-7
CASSLGGTSGAKNIQYF,TGTGCCAGCAGCTTAGGGGGGACTAGCGGGGCCAAAAACATTCAGTACTTC,.,TRBV7-2,TRBD2,17,TRBJ2-4
CASSGLAGETQYF,TGTGCCTCAAGTGGACTAGCGGGAGAGACCCAGTACTTC,.,TRBV7-8,TRBD2,13,TRBJ2-5
CASSNSAGGAETQYF,TGTGCCAGCAGCAATTCGGCGGGAGGGGCGGAGACCCAGTACTTC,.,TRBV11-3,TRBD2,15,TRBJ2-5
CASSLDRVLSYEQYF,TGCGCCAGCAGCTTGGATAGGGTCCTCTCCTACGAGCAGTACTTC,once,TRBV5-1,.,15,TRBJ2-7
CASSPGTGDSPLHF,TGTGCCAGCAGCCCCGGGACAGGTGATTCACCCCTCCACTTT,.,TRBV27,TRBD1,14,TRBJ1-6
CASSYVSGGTEAFF,TGTGCCAGCAGTTACGTGTCCGGGGGCACTGAAGCTTTCTTT,.,TRBV6-5,.,14,TRBJ1-1
CASSYTGGTGNTIYF,TGCGCCAGCAGCTACACGGGGGGGACCGGAAACACCATATATTTT,.,TRBV4-1,.,15,TRBJ1-3
CASSARDYPSYEQYF,TGTGCCAGCAGTGCCCGGGACTACCCCTCCTACGAGCAGTACTTC,.,TRBV6-5,TRBD2,15,TRBJ2-7
CASSALTHNEKLFF,TGTGCCAGCAGTGCATTGACTCATAATGAAAAACTGTTTTTT,.,TRBV25-1,.,14,TRBJ1-4
CASSLGEFWGSSNQPQHF,TGTGCCAGCAGTTTAGGGGAATTTTGGGGGAGTAGCAATCAGCCCCAGCATTTT,once,TRBV28,.,18,TRBJ1-5
CAWGRQGAKGYTF,TGTGCCTGGGGGAGACAGGGGGCGAAGGGCTACACCTTC,.,TRBV30,TRBD1,13,TRBJ1-2
CASRTGSSYNSPLHF,TGTGCCAGTAGGACAGGCAGCTCCTATAATTCACCCCTCCACTTT,.,TRBV19,.,15,TRBJ1-6
CASSPWRVSSYNEQFF,TGTGCCAGCAGCCCCTGGAGGGTAAGCTCCTACAATGAGCAGTTCTTC,.,TRBV9,.,16,TRBJ2-1
CASRNGNTIYF,TGCGCCAGCAGGAATGGAAACACCATATATTTT,.,TRBV10-2,.,11,TRBJ1-3
CAWSQGSNQPQHF,TGTGCCTGGTCCCAGGGAAGCAATCAGCCCCAGCATTTT,.,TRBV30,.,13,TRBJ1-5
CASSLSGRGNTEAFF,TGTGCCAGCAGTTTATCAGGCAGGGGGAACACTGAAGCTTTCTTT,.,TRBV27,.,15,TRBJ1-1
CASSRGTGAGQPQHF,TGTGCCAGCAGCAGAGGGACAGGTGCCGGTCAGCCCCAGCATTTT,.,TRBV7-9,TRBD1,15,TRBJ1-5
CASSYLGTGAYEQYF,TGTGCCAGCAGTTACTTAGGGACAGGAGCCTACGAGCAGTACTTC,.,TRBV6-6,TRBD1,15,TRBJ2-7
CASSQVGTATDTQYF,TGCGCCAGCAGCCAAGTAGGGACAGCCACAGATACGCAGTATTTT,.,TRBV4-1,TRBD1,15,TRBJ2-3
CASSEGGQGAQPQHF,TGTGCCAGCAGTGAAGGGGGTCAGGGGGCCCAGCCCCAGCATTTT,once,TRBV2,TRBD1,15,TRBJ1-5
CASSTDMNTEAFF,TGCGCCAGCAGTACTGACATGAACACTGAAGCTTTCTTT,.,TRBV10-1,.,13,TRBJ1-1
CASRNTGTGNYGYTF,TGTGCCAGCAGGAATACCGGGACAGGGAACTATGGCTACACCTTC,.,TRBV7-9,TRBD1,15,TRBJ1-2
CASSLLSGNTEAFF,TGTGCCAGCAGTTTATTGTCAGGGAACACTGAAGCTTTCTTT,.,TRBV28,.,14,TRBJ1-1
CASSTTGGGNQPQHF,TGTGCCAGTAGTACTACAGGGGGCGGCAATCAGCCCCAGCATTTT,few,TRBV19,TRBD1,15,TRBJ1-5
CASTRLAGGSYEQYF,TGTGCCAGCACCAGACTAGCGGGGGGCTCCTACGAGCAGTACTTC,.,TRBV6-1,TRBD2,15,TRBJ2-7
CASSTTSGSWDEQFF,TGTGCCAGCAGCACGACTAGCGGGAGCTGGGATGAGCAGTTCTTC,.,TRBV7-2,TRBD2,15,TRBJ2-1
CASSPTSTDTQYF,TGTGCCAGCAGCCCGACTAGTACAGATACGCAGTATTTT,.,TRBV5-6,.,13,TRBJ2-3
CASRQVTSYEQYF,TGTGCCAGCAGACAGGTAACGTCCTACGAGCAGTACTTC,.,TRBV27,.,13,TRBJ2-7
CASSPGETQYF,TGTGCCAGCAGTCCCGGGGAGACCCAGTACTTC,.,TRBV6-5,.,11,TRBJ2-5
CASSKSQGAFGGYTF,TGTGCCAGCAGCAAATCGCAGGGGGCCTTCGGTGGCTACACCTTC,.,TRBV7-2,TRBD1,15,TRBJ1-2
CATSTGGGSEQYF,TGTGCCACCAGCACGGGGGGGGGAAGTGAGCAGTACTTC,.,TRBV15,TRBD2,13,TRBJ2-7
CASSPPEQGGLSGYTF,TGTGCCAGCTCACCACCTGAACAGGGAGGGTTAAGTGGCTACACCTTC,.,TRBV18,.,16,TRBJ1-2
CSVGRSTDTQYF,TGCAGCGTTGGACGGAGCACAGATACGCAGTATTTT,.,TRBV29-1,.,12,TRBJ2-3
CASIREAGFYNEQFF,TGTGCCAGCATTAGAGAAGCGGGGTTCTACAATGAGCAGTTCTTC,.,TRBV6-6,TRBD2,15,TRBJ2-1
CASSQREFWEDNTEAFF,TGCGCCAGCAGCCAACGCGAATTTTGGGAGGATAACACTGAAGCTTTCTTT,.,TRBV4-3,.,17,TRBJ1-1
CASSSGPIQETQYF,TGTGCCAGCAGCTCAGGACCGATCCAAGAGACCCAGTACTTC,.,TRBV5-6,.,14,TRBJ2-5